These 14 T cell receptor beta chains were sequenced from one sample in a study of post-analysis software for immune sequencing data. Every TCR beta cDNA library bore unique molecular identifiers. TCRdb reprocessed the PCR reads with MiXCR, giving one entry per CDR3 protein. This table has about 400,000 distinct CDR3 sequences, 30% to 45% appearing once. Regarding the study as a whole: In patients, TRBV5-6, TRBV5-1 and TRBV20-1 belonged to five TRBV segments found more frequently than in controls.

These receptors have no identified antigens. The material sequenced was blood. Receptors were obtained from a girl aged 10 to 17 with multiple sclerosis.

The V and J genes are TRBV6-2 or TRBV6-3 and TRBJ1-1; D is possibly TRBD1 (5 bases). The V end was cut by 0 bases, the J end by 7 bases, with 18 bases between. Looked up from germline, CDR1 is MNHEY and CDR2 is SVGEGT. The length of the CDR3 is 16 residues. The CDR3 region has the DNA TGTGCCAGCAGTTACTCGGTCCAGGTGGGGGGACGTGAAGCTTTCTTT. Translating gives CASSYSVQVGGREAFF.

Written as DNA, the CDR3 is TGTGCCAGCAGCTCGAGGAACGGGACAGGGGTTAGCTACGAGCAGTACTTC. Translated: CASSSRNGTGVSYEQYF. The chain uses TRBV7-8 and TRBJ2-7; 10 bases fit TRBD1. CDR1 is SGHVS, CDR2 FQNEAQ, per germline. The CDR3 is made up of 17 amino acids. With 4 bases clipped from V and 3 bases from J, the junction kept 12 bases outside the gene matches.

The chain has TRBV4-1 and TRBJ2-3; 8 bases match TRBD1. The ends lost 3 bases at V and 0 bases at J; junction bases unmatched: 2. This CDR3 is built from 15 residues. Germline V gene data show CDR1 as MGHRA and CDR2 as YSYEKL. The CDR3 spells CASSQDRESTDTQYF. In DNA, the CDR3 is TGCGCCAGCAGCCAGGACAGGGAAAGCACAGATACGCAGTATTTT.

With regard to this clonotype: A clone one base away is much larger, so this may be a read error. This chain joins TRBV7-2 and TRBJ2-3, with D unresolved. Germline values: CDR1 SGHTA, CDR2 FQGNSA. With 5 bases removed from V and 5 bases from J, the gap between germline ends came to 5 bases. The CDR3 contains 11 residues. CDR3 sequence: CASSELDTQYF. CDR3 DNA: TGTGCCAGCAGCGAGCTAGATACGCAGTATTTT.

The chain employs TRBV15 and TRBJ2-5; D gene unclear. CDR1 LNHNV and CDR2 YYDKDF come from the germline V gene (reference sequence). CDR3 length: 16 amino acids. Trimming shortened V by 0 bases and J by 4 bases, and 15 bases separated the two germline ends. In DNA form, the CDR3 reads TGTGCCACCAGCAGAGATCTTACGGGTTTGTCAGAGACCCAGTACTTC. Protein: CATSRDLTGLSETQYF.

The rearrangement joins TRBV7-9 to TRBJ1-1, with D possibly matching TRBD1 (6 bases). V was trimmed by 3 bases and J by 4 bases, leaving 15 bases between them. CDR3 size: 15 residues. Germline V gene data show CDR1 as SEHNR and CDR2 as FQNEAQ (reference sequence). CDR3 region: CASSFTGLGRTEAFF. The DNA of the CDR3 is TGTGCCAGCAGCTTTACAGGGCTAGGGCGCACTGAAGCTTTCTTT. Variable domain in full (rest from reference TRBV7-9 and TRBJ1-1): DTGVSQNPRHKITKRGQNVTFRCDPISEHNRLYWYRQTLGQGPEFLTYFQNEAQLEKSRLLSDRFSAERPKGSFSTLEIQRTEQGDSAMYLCASSFTGLGRTEAFFGQGTRLTVV.

This clonotype has ten or more counts. The V gene is TRBV5-1, the J gene TRBJ2-3, with TRBD2 matching 12 bases. Germline CDR1 is SGHRS and CDR2 is YFSETQ. V gave up 0 bases and J gave up 5 bases; unmatched junction bases: 1. The CDR3 runs to 15 residues. The CDR3 DNA reads as TGCGCCAGCAGCTTGGGACTAGCGGGGGTAGATACGCAGTATTTT. This gives the protein CASSLGLAGVDTQYF.

This clonotype has a handful of counts. J is TRBJ1-1 and V is TRBV12-3 or TRBV12-4; D may be TRBD1 (6 bases). The CDR3 has 14 residues. V shed 0 bases and J shed 3 bases, with 8 bases lying between them. CDR3 in DNA: TGTGCCAGCAGTTTAGCAGCAGGGGACACTGAAGCTTTCTTT. Translating it yields CASSLAAGDTEAFF.

There are a few counts of this clonotype. The chain carries TRBV7-2 and TRBJ2-7; 8 nucleotides line up with TRBD2. Germline CDR1 SGHTA, CDR2 FQGNSA. There are 14 residues in the CDR3. V was clipped by 4 bases and J by 5 bases; unmatched bases: 7. The CDR3 spells CASSSGGIGHEQYF. DNA for the CDR3: TGTGCCAGCAGCTCGGGGGGGATAGGGCACGAGCAGTACTTC.

The table lists this clonotype with many counts. The chain is built from TRBV6-5 and TRBJ2-7; D is unresolved. The V end lost 6 bases, the J end lost 4 bases, and 10 bases lay between the germline ends. This CDR3 comprises 12 residues. Germline lookup yields CDR1 MNHEY and CDR2 SVGAGI. CDR3 bases: TGTGCCAGCAGCCCCGGGCATTACGAGCAGTACTTC. This sequence encodes CASSPGHYEQYF.

The chain uses TRBV6-5 and TRBJ2-5; 8 nucleotides match TRBD1. Matching the DNA end better, TRBJ2-1 makes the J call doubtful. The V gene's germline CDR1 is MNHEY and CDR2 SVGAGI. There are 15 residues in the CDR3. CDR3 sequence: CASSKGQGVWETQFF. The DNA for the CDR3 is TGTGCCAGCAGCAAAGGACAGGGCGTGTGGGAGACCCAGTTCTTC.

This clonotype has only a few counts. V is TRBV7-2 and J is TRBJ1-1; 7 bases line up with TRBD1. V was pared by 5 bases and J by 4 bases, with 4 bases of the junction left unmatched. Germline assignment: CDR1 SGHTA and CDR2 FQGNSA. CDR3 length: 13 amino acids. The CDR3 region has the DNA TGTGCCAGCAGCCCAGGGACAGTCACTGAAGCTTTCTTT. This codes for CASSPGTVTEAFF.

This chain links TRBV2 with TRBJ1-5, with TRBD1 identical over 7 bases. The germline gives CDR1 SNHLY, CDR2 FYNNEI. The CDR3 has 16 amino acids. Unmatched junction bases numbered 9, after V lost 6 bases and J lost 1 base. CDR3: CASRREGAVSNQPQHF. Written as DNA, the CDR3 is TGTGCCAGCAGGAGAGAGGGGGCAGTGAGCAATCAGCCCCAGCATTTT.

This chain uses TRBV12-3 or TRBV12-4 with TRBJ2-1, with D tentatively TRBD1 (6 bases). V lost 5 bases to trimming and J lost 5 bases, with 16 bases between them. The length of the CDR3 is 15 residues. CDR3 protein: CASSRRGGYDNEQFF. Here the CDR3 DNA reads TGTGCCAGCAGTCGCAGGGGTGGGTACGACAATGAGCAGTTCTTC.